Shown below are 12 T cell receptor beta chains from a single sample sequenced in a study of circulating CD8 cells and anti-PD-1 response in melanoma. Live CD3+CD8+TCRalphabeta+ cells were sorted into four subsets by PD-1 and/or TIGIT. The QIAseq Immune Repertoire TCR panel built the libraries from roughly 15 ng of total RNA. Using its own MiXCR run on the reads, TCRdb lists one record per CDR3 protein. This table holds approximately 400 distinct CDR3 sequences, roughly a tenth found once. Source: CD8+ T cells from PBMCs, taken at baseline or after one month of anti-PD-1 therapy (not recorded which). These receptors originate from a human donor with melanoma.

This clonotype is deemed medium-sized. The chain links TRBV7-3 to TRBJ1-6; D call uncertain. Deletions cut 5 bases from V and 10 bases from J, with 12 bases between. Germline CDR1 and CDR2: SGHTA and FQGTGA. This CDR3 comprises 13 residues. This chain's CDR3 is CASSEISGSPLHF. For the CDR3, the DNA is TGTGCCAGCAGCGAGATTTCCGGGTCACCCCTCCACTTT.

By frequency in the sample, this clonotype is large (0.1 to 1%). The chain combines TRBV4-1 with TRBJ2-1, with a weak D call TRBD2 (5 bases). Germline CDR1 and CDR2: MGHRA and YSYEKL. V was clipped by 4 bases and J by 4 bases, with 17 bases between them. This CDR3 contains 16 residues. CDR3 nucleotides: TGCGCCAGCAGCCCGGGGATTGGGGATCGATACAATGAGCAGTTCTTC. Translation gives CASSPGIGDRYNEQFF.

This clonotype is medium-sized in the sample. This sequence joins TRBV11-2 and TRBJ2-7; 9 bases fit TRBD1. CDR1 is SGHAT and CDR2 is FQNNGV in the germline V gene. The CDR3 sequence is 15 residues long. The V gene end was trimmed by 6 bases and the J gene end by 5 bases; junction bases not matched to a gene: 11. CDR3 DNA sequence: TGTGCCAGCAGACCCATAGACAGGGGGGACAACGAGCAGTACTTC. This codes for CASRPIDRGDNEQYF.

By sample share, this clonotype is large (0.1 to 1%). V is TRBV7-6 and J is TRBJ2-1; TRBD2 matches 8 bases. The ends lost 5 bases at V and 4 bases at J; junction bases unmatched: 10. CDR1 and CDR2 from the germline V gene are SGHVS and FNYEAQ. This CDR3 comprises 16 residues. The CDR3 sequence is CASSPRGVAGYNEQFF. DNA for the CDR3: TGTGCCAGCAGCCCGAGGGGAGTAGCGGGGTACAATGAGCAGTTCTTC.

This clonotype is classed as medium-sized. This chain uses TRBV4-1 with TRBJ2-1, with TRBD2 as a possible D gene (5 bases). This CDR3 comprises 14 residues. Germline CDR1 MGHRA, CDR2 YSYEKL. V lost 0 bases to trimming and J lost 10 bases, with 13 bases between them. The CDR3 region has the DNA TGCGCCAGCAGCCAAGATCCCTGGACGGGAGAGCAGTTCTTC. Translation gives CASSQDPWTGEQFF.

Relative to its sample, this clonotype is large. The CDR3 sequence is CASSPLAGGQFDTQYF. CDR3 in DNA: TGTGCCAGCAGTCCACTAGCGGGAGGGCAGTTCGATACGCAGTATTTT. The chain joins TRBV28 to TRBJ2-3; 13 positions agree with TRBD2. The CDR3 contains 16 residues. J was trimmed by 6 bases and V by 5 bases; bases with no gene match: 8. From germline, CDR1 is MDHEN and CDR2 SYDVKM.

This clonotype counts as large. CDR3 bases: TGTGCCAGCAGTTTTTTGACAGGGGGAGGCTCCTACAATGAGCAGTTCTTC. This gives the protein CASSFLTGGGSYNEQFF. The chain links TRBV28 to TRBJ2-1; the match to TRBD1 covers 9 bases. The germline V gene encodes CDR1 MDHEN and CDR2 SYDVKM. V lost 3 bases, J lost 0 bases, and 6 bases stayed unmatched. The CDR3 is 17 residues long.

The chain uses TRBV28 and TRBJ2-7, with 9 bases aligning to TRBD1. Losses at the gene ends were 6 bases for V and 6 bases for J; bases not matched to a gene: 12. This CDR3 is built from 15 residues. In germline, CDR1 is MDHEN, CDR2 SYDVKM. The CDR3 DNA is TGTGCCAGCAGGACGGACAGGGGAAGGGCGTCCGAGCAGTACTTC. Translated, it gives CASRTDRGRASEQYF.

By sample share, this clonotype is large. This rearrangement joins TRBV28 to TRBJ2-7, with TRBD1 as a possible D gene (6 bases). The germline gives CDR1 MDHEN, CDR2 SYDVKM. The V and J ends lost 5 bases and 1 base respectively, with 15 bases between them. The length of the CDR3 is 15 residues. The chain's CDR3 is CASSTQDSRSYEQYF. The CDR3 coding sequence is TGTGCCAGCAGTACACAGGACAGTAGATCCTACGAGCAGTACTTC.

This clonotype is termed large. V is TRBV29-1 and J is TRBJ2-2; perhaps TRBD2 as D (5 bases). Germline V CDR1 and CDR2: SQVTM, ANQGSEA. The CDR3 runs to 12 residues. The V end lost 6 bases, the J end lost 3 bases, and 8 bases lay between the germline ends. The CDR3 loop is CSVRRYTGELFF. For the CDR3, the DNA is TGCAGCGTCAGGAGGTACACCGGGGAGCTGTTTTTT.

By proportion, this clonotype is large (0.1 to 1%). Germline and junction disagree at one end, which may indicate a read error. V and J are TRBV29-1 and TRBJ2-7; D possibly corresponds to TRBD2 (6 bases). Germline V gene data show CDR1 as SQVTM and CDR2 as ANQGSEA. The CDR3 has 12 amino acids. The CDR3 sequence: CSVGTDPYEQYF. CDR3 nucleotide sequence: TGCAGTGTTGGGACTGACCCCTACGAGCAGTACTTC.

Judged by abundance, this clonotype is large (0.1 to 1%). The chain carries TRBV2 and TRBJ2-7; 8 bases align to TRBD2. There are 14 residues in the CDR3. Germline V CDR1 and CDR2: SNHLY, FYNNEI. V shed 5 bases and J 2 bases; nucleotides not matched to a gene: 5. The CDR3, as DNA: TGTGCCAGCAGTCAGCGGGAGACCACCTACGAGCAGTACTTC. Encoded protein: CASSQRETTYEQYF.